The 26 T cell receptor beta chains reported below all come from one sample, sequenced in a study of shared clonotypes between healthy human individuals. TCRdb's table, derived via immunoSEQ multiplex PCR, lists solely in-frame clones and lacks some. The data contain approximately 1.4 million clones, approximately 98% of them seen just once; the ten biggest clones take up about 0.45%. The sequencing sample was made of naive CD4+ T cells sorted from blood. Described subset: CD45RA+ positively selected. The receptor set was obtained from a man in his thirties or forties in good health.

The chain combines TRBV7-9 with TRBJ1-3, with D perhaps TRBD1 (5 bases). The germline V gene encodes CDR1 SEHNR and CDR2 FQNEAQ (reference sequence). The germline V and J ends were trimmed by 5 bases and 2 bases, with 10 bases remaining between them. This CDR3 has 14 amino acids. CDR3 bases: TGTGCCAGCAGCGCGCGGGACGCTGGAAACACCATATATTTT. Translating gives CASSARDAGNTIYF. The entire variable domain, with the rest obtained from reference TRBV7-9 and TRBJ1-3, is as follows: DTGVSQNPRHKITKRGQNVTFRCDPISEHNRLYWYRQTLGQGPEFLTYFQNEAQLEKSRLLSDRFSAERPKGSFSTLEIQRTEQGDSAMYLCASSARDAGNTIYFGEGSWLTVV.

This chain connects TRBV7-9 to TRBJ2-1; possibly TRBD2 for D (5 bases). The CDR3 consists of 16 residues. From germline, CDR1 is SEHNR and CDR2 FQNEAQ (reference sequence). V lost 4 bases to trimming and J lost 0 bases, with 13 bases between them. The DNA for the CDR3 is TGTGCCAGCAGCTCAGCCCTAGCTCGCTCCTACAATGAGCAGTTCTTC. Its protein is CASSSALARSYNEQFF.

V usage is TRBV7-2 and J usage is TRBJ2-1; D is ambiguous. The length of the CDR3 is 13 residues. CDR1 is SGHTA and CDR2 is FQGNSA in the germline V gene. V was clipped by 1 base and J by 4 bases, with 5 bases between them. DNA of the CDR3: TGTGCCAGCAGCTTAGAACGATACAATGAGCAGTTCTTC. Its protein product is CASSLERYNEQFF.

The chain uses TRBV5-1 and TRBJ1-1; 9 bases are a match to TRBD1. The CDR3 loop spans 17 amino acids. Trimming at V came to 0 bases and at J to 1 base, leaving 7 bases not matched to a gene. Germline CDR1 SGHRS, CDR2 YFSETQ. CDR3 sequence (DNA): TGCGCCAGCAGCTTGGGGGACAGGGTTGTTACGAACACTGAAGCTTTCTTT. Amino acids: CASSLGDRVVTNTEAFF.

J is TRBJ1-2 and V is TRBV5-6; 9 nucleotides agree with TRBD1. V shed 4 bases and J 4 bases; nucleotides not matched to a gene: 11. The germline CDR1 and CDR2 sequences are SGHDT and YYEEEE. CDR3 size: 16 residues. The CDR3 DNA reads TGTGCCAGCAGCATTTCCGGGACAGGGTCGGTCTATGGCTACACCTTC. Its protein product is CASSISGTGSVYGYTF.

This sequence joins TRBV7-9 and TRBJ2-3, with a weak D call TRBD2 (5 bases). Germline values: CDR1 SEHNR, CDR2 FQNEAQ (reference sequence). Deletions cut 0 bases from V and 4 bases from J, with 11 bases between. The CDR3 totals 15 residues. Here the CDR3 reads CASSLAPGWADTQYF. CDR3 nucleotide sequence: TGTGCCAGCAGCTTAGCACCGGGATGGGCAGATACGCAGTATTTT.

The V call is TRBV7-7, the J call TRBJ2-5, with 9 nucleotides matching TRBD2. The germline V gene encodes CDR1 SSHAT and CDR2 FNYEAQ (reference sequence). There are 16 residues in the CDR3. Trimming at V came to 1 base and at J to 1 base, leaving 4 bases not matched to a gene. CDR3 residues: CASSLGLREGQETQYF. The CDR3 region has the DNA TGTGCCAGCAGCTTAGGTCTGCGGGAGGGCCAAGAGACCCAGTACTTC.

This clone was recorded once. The chain has TRBV5-1 and TRBJ1-2, with a possible D match to TRBD1 (6 bases). The length of the CDR3 is 15 residues. The V end was cut by 0 bases, the J end by 3 bases, with 12 bases between. The germline gives CDR1 SGHRS, CDR2 YFSETQ. The DNA for the CDR3 is TGCGCCAGCAGCTTGGCCTTGACAGGAGACTATGGCTACACCTTC. It is translated as CASSLALTGDYGYTF.

This chain joins TRBV29-1 and TRBJ1-1; D is unclear. Germline CDR1 and CDR2: SQVTM and ANQGSEA. Trimming took off 3 bases at V and 0 bases at J, with 11 bases between the two ends. This CDR3 region has 14 residues. The CDR3 loop reads CSVDPTGMNTEAFF. In nucleotides, the CDR3 is TGCAGCGTTGATCCTACGGGGATGAACACTGAAGCTTTCTTT.

This clone is a singleton in its sample. V and J are TRBV7-9 and TRBJ1-2; D unclear. Trimming took off 1 base at V and 7 bases at J, with 7 bases between the two ends. CDR1 and CDR2 from the germline V gene are SEHNR and FQNEAQ (reference sequence). The CDR3 extends over 12 amino acids. The CDR3 sequence is CASSLVRSGYTF. CDR3 sequence (DNA): TGTGCCAGCAGCTTAGTTAGGTCTGGCTACACCTTC.

This clone came up once. This chain joins TRBV6-5 and TRBJ2-5; D remains unclear. Germline V gene lookup returns CDR1 MNHEY and CDR2 SVGAGI. This CDR3 is 16 amino acids long. V lost 0 bases and J lost 1, with 12 bases in between. DNA for the CDR3: TGTGCCAGCAGTTACTCGATTGCCCAGGCCCAAGAGACCCAGTACTTC. Protein product: CASSYSIAQAQETQYF.

The CDR3 region is CASSYGRINYEQYF. The CDR3 region has the DNA TGTGCCAGCAGTTACGGCCGGATAAACTACGAGCAGTACTTC. The V gene is TRBV6-5, the J gene TRBJ2-7; D unclear. Trimming pared 2 bases from V and 3 bases from J, leaving 11 bases between. The CDR3 length is 14 residues. The germline V gene has CDR1 MNHEY and CDR2 SVGAGI.

The J gene is TRBJ1-1, the V gene TRBV30; possibly TRBD1 for D (5 bases). The germline CDR1 and CDR2 sequences are GTSNPN and SVGIG (reference sequence). V lost 4 bases and J lost 4, with 10 bases in between. The CDR3 runs 12 residues. The CDR3 region is CAWTQGSTEAFF. The CDR3 DNA follows: TGTGCCTGGACCCAGGGATCCACTGAAGCTTTCTTT.

This clone occurred once. This chain connects TRBV7-9 to TRBJ2-1; unclear D gene. V was shortened by 6 bases and J by 9 bases, with 12 bases between the two germline ends. The CDR3 loop spans 12 amino acids. Germline V gene data show CDR1 as SEHNR and CDR2 as FQNEAQ (reference sequence). The CDR3 spells CASSLDSVEQFF. The CDR3 DNA follows: TGTGCCAGCAGTCTCGACTCGGTTGAGCAGTTCTTC. Variable domain in full (rest from reference TRBV7-9 and TRBJ2-1): DTGVSQNPRHKITKRGQNVTFRCDPISEHNRLYWYRQTLGQGPEFLTYFQNEAQLEKSRLLSDRFSAERPKGSFSTLEIQRTEQGDSAMYLCASSLDSVEQFFGPGTRLTVL.

This chain connects TRBV28 to TRBJ1-5; D is unresolved. Trimming took off 3 bases at V and 5 bases at J, with 8 bases between the two ends. The length of the CDR3 is 13 residues. Germline values: CDR1 MDHEN, CDR2 SYDVKM. CDR3 protein: CASSFVGDQPQHF. The CDR3 coding sequence is TGTGCCAGCAGTTTTGTTGGAGATCAGCCCCAGCATTTT.

The chain joins TRBV7-8 to TRBJ1-1; D might be TRBD1 (5 bases). The CDR3 is 13 amino acids. The germline CDR1 and CDR2 sequences are SGHVS and FQNEAQ. V lost 4 bases and J 6 bases, leaving 12 bases between the germline ends. CDR3: CASSSRDVPEAFF. CDR3 coding DNA: TGTGCCAGCAGCTCCCGGGACGTACCTGAAGCTTTCTTT.

The chain recombines TRBV5-1 with TRBJ2-5; 7 nucleotides agree with TRBD1. In germline, CDR1 is SGHRS, CDR2 YFSETQ. V shed 4 bases, J shed 6 bases, and the junction held 9 bases outside the gene matches. The length of the CDR3 is 14 residues. CDR3 region: CASSGDRAGKTQYF. CDR3 sequence (DNA): TGCGCCAGCAGCGGGGACAGAGCTGGAAAGACCCAGTACTTC.

This clone appeared a few times. The chain employs TRBV11-2 and TRBJ1-2, with 9 bases identical to TRBD1. V was clipped by 6 bases and J by 6 bases; unmatched bases: 5. The germline CDR1 and CDR2 sequences are SGHAT and FQNNGV. The CDR3 runs 13 residues. The CDR3 DNA follows: TGTGCCAGCAGACAACAGGGGGCGGATGGCTACACCTTC. This codes for CASRQQGADGYTF.

V is TRBV5-5 and J is TRBJ2-6; D is ambiguous. Between the trimmed V and J ends, which lost 0 bases and 0 bases, there was a span of 10 bases. This CDR3 comprises 17 residues. Per the germline V gene, CDR1 is SGHKS and CDR2 is YYEKEE (reference sequence). CDR3 coding DNA: TGTGCCAGCAGCTTGGGACCGAACACCTCTGGGGCCAACGTCCTGACTTTC. As protein: CASSLGPNTSGANVLTF. The full variable domain, with the rest looked up from reference TRBV5-5 and TRBJ2-6, is DAGVTQSPTHLIKTRGQQVTLRCSPISGHKSVSWYQQVLGQGPQFIFQYYEKEERGRGNFPDRFSARQFPNYSSELNVNALLLGDSALYLCASSLGPNTSGANVLTFGAGSRLTVL.

The V call is TRBV11-2, the J call TRBJ2-5; possible D gene TRBD2, 7 bases. The CDR3 consists of 15 residues. Germline V gene lookup returns CDR1 SGHAT and CDR2 FQNNGV. V lost 5 bases to trimming and J lost 5 bases, with 18 bases between them. The CDR3 bases are TGTGCCAGCAGCCACCGCCTAGGGGGGGCTGAGACCCAGTACTTC. As protein: CASSHRLGGAETQYF.

The rearrangement joins TRBV15 to TRBJ1-5, with 7 nucleotides matching TRBD1. In germline, CDR1 is LNHNV, CDR2 YYDKDF (reference sequence). After removal of 1 base from V and 8 bases from J, the junction contained 2 bases not matched to a gene. The CDR3 sequence is 13 residues long. The CDR3 region has the DNA TGTGCCACCAGCAGAGGCAGGGGGGAGCCCCAGCATTTT. Encoded protein: CATSRGRGEPQHF.

This rearrangement joins TRBV5-5 to TRBJ2-3, with no clear D. The germline V and J ends were trimmed by 0 bases and 2 bases, with 4 bases remaining between them. Germline CDR1 is SGHKS and CDR2 is YYEKEE (reference sequence). The CDR3 is 13 residues long. DNA of the CDR3: TGTGCCAGCAGCTTGGACATCACAGATACGCAGTATTTT. This encodes CASSLDITDTQYF.

J is TRBJ2-1 and V is TRBV27; 8 bases are a match to TRBD2. The CDR3 contains 17 residues. Germline V gene sequence: CDR1 MNHEY, CDR2 SMNVEV (reference sequence). Trimming removed 6 bases from V and 4 bases from J; junction bases left unmatched: 14. The chain's CDR3 is CASSSSGLAGSYNEQFF. CDR3 bases: TGTGCCAGCAGCTCCTCCGGGCTAGCGGGCTCATACAATGAGCAGTTCTTC.

V usage is TRBV11-2 and J usage is TRBJ1-2, with a possible D match to TRBD1 (5 bases). The germline gives CDR1 SGHAT, CDR2 FQNNGV. V lost 1 base and J lost 4, with 16 bases in between. This CDR3 has 16 amino acids. The CDR3 DNA follows: TGTGCCAGCAGCTTAGCAAGGCCAGAGGGGAGCTATGGCTACACCTTC. Translation gives CASSLARPEGSYGYTF.

The J gene is TRBJ1-2, the V gene TRBV5-1; D gene unclear. Trimming shortened V by 0 bases and J by 2 bases, and 11 bases separated the two germline ends. The CDR3 has 15 amino acids. In germline, CDR1 is SGHRS, CDR2 YFSETQ. CDR3 protein: CASSLDGAHNYGYTF. The CDR3 region has the DNA TGCGCCAGCAGCTTGGACGGAGCTCACAACTATGGCTACACCTTC.

The chain is built from TRBV6-5 and TRBJ1-5; D might be TRBD1 (6 bases). Trimming removed 6 bases at V and 0 bases at J, with 12 bases between. CDR1 MNHEY and CDR2 SVGAGI come from the germline V gene. The CDR3 is made up of 15 amino acids. This CDR3 reads CASRGNRDSNQPQHF. CDR3 nucleotide sequence: TGTGCCAGCAGAGGTAACAGGGATAGCAATCAGCCCCAGCATTTT.